This T cell receptor beta chain was documented in a study of cytomegalovirus exposure and HLA in healthy donors listed by TCRdb under 2017. At the level of the whole study: An earlier analysis of approximately 600 of the donors reported 250 to 350 Gb of sequence data and more than 90 million unique TCR beta sequences from 150 million to 200 million T cells. An early release that covered around 590 HLA-typed donors contained approximately 300 gigabases of sequencing data and roughly 84 million unique TCR sequences. Among the roughly 380 genotyped donors, around 81% belonged to the genetic ancestry cluster associated with self-reported Caucasian donors. The study aimed to test whether signatures of past pathogen exposure could be identified by cataloging public T cell receptors. The study used immunosequencing to profile the T cell repertoires of 670 or so subjects and linked those repertoires to cytomegalovirus serostatus. Besides the first cohort of 666 subjects, a separate validation cohort made up of 120 different subjects was used. The study combined high-throughput TCR immunosequencing, statistical association of individual TCRs with disease status, and machine learning to predict cytomegalovirus infection status. A later analysis re-examined previously published TCR beta repertoires from hundreds of donors and added high-resolution HLA genotyping to investigate patterns of TCR occurrence. Rather than using new phenotypic data, the later analysis identified candidate immune exposures from TCR beta sequences and from how often those sequences occurred across donors. An earlier analysis of around 540 of the donors applied high-throughput TCR beta sequencing to assess whether each TCR beta V gene segment acted as functional or pseudogenic. Donor age, sex, ethnicity and CMV serostatus were collected together with the repertoire data. A later genetic analysis took genome-wide SNP genotypes for about 65% of the roughly 670 donors and used that subset as a discovery cohort. Every discovery cohort repertoire had been produced on one sequencing platform. HLA typing included class I and class II loci at four-digit resolution. The number of donors typed differed by locus, with roughly 629-640 for A, B, C, DRB1 and DQB1, around 500 for DQA1, approximately 570 for DPA1, and some 440 for DPB1. Because of strong linkage in the cohort, roughly 5 DR-DQ haplotypes were treated as single units for association and clustering. Among about 400 genotyped donors of the cohort, an average of roughly 230,000 unique TCR beta nucleotide sequences was sequenced per donor, of which about 19% were non-productive.

Libraries were constructed by the immunoSEQ multiplex PCR assay. The multiplex PCR relied on a mix of 60 forward primers for TCR Vbeta segments and 13 reverse primers for TCR Jbeta segments. The CDR3 region of rearranged TCR beta genes was amplified from genomic DNA with a multiplex PCR assay. On the Illumina HiSeq System, the amplified TCR beta libraries were sequenced as 87-base-pair reads. On the study's bioinformatics: Across the 600 to 700 repertoires, a later analysis counted approximately 75 million unique TCR beta chains, 9.5 million to 13 million of which were shared by at least two donors. To remove PCR and sequencing errors, raw reads were error-corrected and collapsed into unique sequences using a nearest-neighbor algorithm that merged closely related sequences. V, D and J gene segments were assigned by aligning CDR3 sequences to IMGT reference sequences. For a sequence to be retained, a match of at least six nucleotides to both a V gene segment and a J gene segment was required. Rearrangements were called productive when the CDR3 lacked stop codons and stayed in frame with V and J; all others were non-productive. CDR3 was defined according to IMGT convention as the region running from the second conserved V-encoded cysteine to the conserved J-encoded phenylalanine. The earlier analysis of about 640 of the donors excluded any sequence lacking an unambiguous match to a single V gene segment. An earlier analysis of several hundred of the donors called V segments functional above 56.7% productive rearrangements and segregating when the between-donor standard deviation exceeded 5%. A statistical classification framework was developed to diagnose cytomegalovirus status using the catalog of TCR beta chain sequences. In a later analysis, TCR nucleotide sequences were compared against IMGT/GENE-DB human TR gene sequences so that V and J genes could be assigned. A later analysis assigned CDR3 sequences and most-parsimonious VDJ recombination scenarios with the TCRdist pipeline. In a later analysis, each TCR beta chain was defined by its CDR3 amino acid sequence together with its V-gene family, and reads without a unique V-gene family were excluded. As a way to deal with suspected cross-contamination and a sequencing artifact, a later analysis dropped under 600 nucleotide sequences that were highly shared and had low generation probability. In a later analysis, a clonal expansion index was calculated for each public chain from normalized within-repertoire ranks of inferred template counts. A later analysis computed generation probabilities with a VDJ recombination model fitted to out-of-frame rearrangements, and checked the results against IGoR. Hypergeometric tests were used in a later analysis to score TCR-TCR, TCR-HLA and TCR-CMV co-occurrence, with a repertoire-size bias correction applied to the TCR pairs. To estimate false discovery rates, a later analysis permuted the HLA or CMV assignments 20 times. In a later analysis, co-occurring TCRs were grouped with DBSCAN, and TCRdist sequence similarity was added when clustering was performed within HLA-allele-positive subsets. For co-occurrence clustering, repertoires with fewer than 30,000 or more than 120,000 public chains were excluded, along with four to six repertoires with anomalous nucleotide sharing. In its TCRdb copy, this immuneACCESS table keeps in-frame sequences only and misses some clones. Where compared with another copy, unresolved V genes explain less than half of these, and the others have no known cause. V and J calls and clone size are those listed in that table; D and trimming were worked out from the DNA. Across this sample there are roughly 150,000 clones, with roughly 70% seen only once. The ten largest clones represent about 4.9% of the sample.

What the study reported, not specific to this receptor: Over 15 rarely observed V segments, including chromosome 9 orphons, were excluded from the earlier analysis of about 610 of the donors because counts were too low. A later analysis found that most CMV-associated TCR beta chains appeared HLA-restricted, with HLA associations seemingly driven largely by CMV exposure. The authors suggested that the approach could potentially be extended to other disease states and immunological phenotypes. A later genetic analysis reported fewer N-insertions in productive TCRs among donors in an Asian-associated ancestry cluster than the roughly 720-donor mean. Most TCR sequences were seen in very few donors, while some public TCRs were found in many individuals. The classifier was reported to diagnose cytomegalovirus status with high specificity and sensitivity in both the original and validation cohorts. A further reported finding was that TCR beta sequences accurately predicted the HLA-A and HLA-B alleles for most subjects in the first cohort. Specific HLA alleles were associated with more than 15,000 TCR beta sequences at a false discovery rate of 0.05 in a later analysis. When HLA alleles, especially DR and DQ, strongly co-occurred, attributing TCR associations to individual alleles was difficult. Correlated functional status among segregating V segments might reflect linkage disequilibrium, but an unknown experimental factor could not be ruled out. HLA typing was unavailable for some donors at each locus, so association tests used only the typed subset. Some IMGT-functional V segments, including TRBV6-2 and TRBV6-3, could not be told apart with the 87-base-pair reads, so those segments were excluded. CMV serostatus was the only immune exposure information available for the cohort. A few of the identified cytomegalovirus-associated TCR beta chains were confirmed in vitro to be specific for cytomegalovirus antigens. The sequencing pipeline was judged likely to have produced a cluster of highly shared sequence variants as a technical artifact. The cohort was sequenced for TCR beta chains only, and without alpha or paired-chain data the features that could be detected were limited. Presence/absence analyses assumed roughly uniform sequencing depth across donors, an assumption that may not hold. V-gene and J-gene trimming of TCR beta chains was associated with a missense DCLRE1C variant in a later genetic analysis, and the association was replicated in an independent cohort. In a later analysis, HLA-associated TCR beta chains showed more clonal expansion and lower generation probabilities than non-associated chains that were equally common. In a later analysis, TCR association rates were found to vary across HLA loci, with the most associated TCRs seen for DRB1 alleles and the fewest for HLA-C alleles. In the study, approximately 160 TCR beta chains were listed as associated with cytomegalovirus. In an earlier analysis of over 550 of the donors, most TCR beta V segments were observed in productive rearrangements about 90% or about 30% of the time, broadly matching IMGT annotations. In a later analysis, several top co-occurrence clusters were reported to appear linked to parvovirus B19, influenza, CMV and Epstein-Barr virus.

V trim: 4 bases; J trim: 6 bases; unmatched bases: 11. The germline V gene sets CDR1 to SGDLS and CDR2 to YYNGEE. The CDR3 covers 16 residues, taking in both the cysteine and the phenylalanine. This entry keeps only the CDR3 DNA: 48 bases, framed from base 1. The cohort comprised 710 or so healthy bone marrow donors. At the time of sampling, all cohort members were nominally healthy, though unrecorded immune exposures were likely present. The donor tested CMV seropositive, placing the donor among the approximately 310 seropositive members of the cohort. A peripheral blood sample was collected from each donor, and TCR beta sequencing was performed on peripheral blood mononuclear cells. Genomic DNA was extracted from the blood cell samples with the Qiagen DNeasy Blood Extraction Kit. On this clone: What antigen it recognizes has not been identified. No much larger clone is present one base from it, and per-base qualities are unavailable.

This TCR was recovered from a woman aged 18-29 years in good health and CMV-seropositive. The chain couples TRBV9 to TRBJ2-1; TRBD2 agrees with 9 junctional bases. Input material: PBMCs. DNA sequence: TGTGCCAGCAGCATAACCGGGACTAGCCTATTCAATGAGCAGTTCTTC. It translates as CASSITGTSLFNEQFF. With the portions outside the CDR3 filled from the reference TRBV9 and TRBJ2-1 genes, the complete variable region becomes DSGVTQTPKHLITATGQRVTLRCSPRSGDLSVYWYQQSLDQGLQFLIQYYNGEERAKGNILERFSAQQFPDLHSELNLSSLELGDSALYFCASSITGTSLFNEQFFGPGTRLTVL.